This record looks at one T cell receptor beta chain sequence and its context. What it binds is unknown. This sample was taken from a study of shared clonotypes between healthy human individuals. Study-level findings and limits: Richness estimates generally favored naive over memory subsets.

This table comes from immunoSEQ multiplex PCR, and its TCRdb copy is limited to in-frame clones, with some not included. The sample contains about 770,000 clones, 72% of which appear only once. All the donors were Caucasian adults who lived in Nashville, Tennessee. The clonotype comes from a young woman in good health. Sequenced material: memory CD4+ T cells sorted from blood. Subset indicated: CD45RA-negative fraction.

The CDR3 here is CASSSGGLSYEQYF. CDR3 in DNA: TGTGCCAGCAGCTCTGGCGGGCTTTCCTACGAGCAGTACTTC. The genes are TRBV4-2 and TRBJ2-7; TRBD2 is a possible D gene (5 bases). Germline lookup yields CDR1 LGHNA and CDR2 YNFKEQ. This CDR3 is 14 amino acids long. V was pared by 5 bases and J by 1 base, with 12 bases between.